This T cell receptor (beta chain) was recovered during a study of blood T cell repertoires in COVID-19. Overall study: Italy, Spain and the United States were the sources of the convalescent and acute COVID-19 samples.

In the original analysis: Cell counts per sample came from amplifying reference gene primers. Produced via immunoSEQ multiplex PCR; TCRdb's table is partial and in-frame only. D and trimming were read from the DNA, whereas the V and J calls and clone size are those reported in that table. The table records 380,000 or so clones, about four fifths of them present only once. Per germline, CDR1 MNHEY and CDR2 SMNVEV (reference sequence). This CDR3 comprises 13 residues. V was clipped by 8 bases and J by 0 bases, with 7 bases between them. The TCR sequence derives from a human donor with acute or convalescent COVID-19. The donor label of this sample is uncertain. The chain carries TRBV27 and TRBJ2-2; D unresolved. The sample was peripheral blood. The CDR3 DNA reads TGTGCCAGCGGGCTGACGAACACCGGGGAGCTGTTTTTT. This translates into CASGLTNTGELFF.